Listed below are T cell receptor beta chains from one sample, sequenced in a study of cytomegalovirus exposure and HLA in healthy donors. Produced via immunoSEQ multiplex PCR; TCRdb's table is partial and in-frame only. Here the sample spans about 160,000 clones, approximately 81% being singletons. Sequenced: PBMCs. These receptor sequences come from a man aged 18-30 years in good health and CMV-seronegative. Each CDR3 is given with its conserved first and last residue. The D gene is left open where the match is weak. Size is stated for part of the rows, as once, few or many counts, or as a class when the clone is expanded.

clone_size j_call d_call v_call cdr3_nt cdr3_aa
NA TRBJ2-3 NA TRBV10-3 TGTGCCATCAGTGAGTCGGCAAATACGCAGTATTTT CAISESANTQYF
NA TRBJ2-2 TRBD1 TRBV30 TGTGCCTGGAGTCCCAGGGGGCTTAACGCCGGGGAGCTGTTTTTT CAWSPRGLNAGELFF
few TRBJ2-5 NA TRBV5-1 TGCGCCAGCAAGGGAGAAGAGACCCAGTACTTC CASKGEETQYF
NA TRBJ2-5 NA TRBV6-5 TGTGCCAGCAGTTACGGTAGCGAACCAGAAGAGACCCAGTACTTC CASSYGSEPEETQYF
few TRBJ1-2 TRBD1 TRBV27 TGTGCCAGCAGTTTAGGGACAGGGGCCACCTATGGCTACACCTTC CASSLGTGATYGYTF
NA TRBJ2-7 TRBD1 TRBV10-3 TGTGCCATCAGGGCCGGGACAGCCTACGAGCAGTACTTC CAIRAGTAYEQYF
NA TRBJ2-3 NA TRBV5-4 TGTGCCAGCAGCTTGGGCCCGGGGTTGACAGATACGCAGTATTTT CASSLGPGLTDTQYF
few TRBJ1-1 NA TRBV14 TGTGCCAGCAGCCAAGATTATTGGAACACTGAAGCTTTCTTT CASSQDYWNTEAFF
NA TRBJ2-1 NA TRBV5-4 TGTGCCAGCAGCCCACAAACAGGGAACAATGAGCAGTTCTTC CASSPQTGNNEQFF
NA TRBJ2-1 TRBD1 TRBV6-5 TGTGCCAGCAGGCCTGGGACAGGGGCCACTTATGAGCAGTTCTTC CASRPGTGATYEQFF
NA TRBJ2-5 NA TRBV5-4 TGTGCCAGCAGCCCGGGCGGGGAAGAGACCCAGTACTTC CASSPGGEETQYF
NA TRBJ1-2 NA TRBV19 TGTGCCAGTAGCAACTCTAACTACGCCTTAGCTAACTATGGCTACACCTTC CASSNSNYALANYGYTF
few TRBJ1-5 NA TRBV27 TGTGCCAGCAGTATTCGGGGTTTAGGTCAGCCCCAGCATTTT CASSIRGLGQPQHF
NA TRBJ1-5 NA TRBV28 TGTGCCAGCAGCCTCATTATGGGAGGGGGTCGGGGTCGGGGGCGCAATCAGCCCCAGCATTTT CASSLIMGGGRGRGRNQPQHF
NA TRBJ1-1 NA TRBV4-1 TGCGCCAGCAGCCAAGACCCAGGGAACACTGAAGCTTTCTTT CASSQDPGNTEAFF
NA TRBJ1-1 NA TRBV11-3 TGTGCCAGCAGCGGAAGGGGGAGGGCTTGGACTGAAGCTTTCTTT CASSGRGRAWTEAFF
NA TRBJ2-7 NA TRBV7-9 TGTGCCAGCAGCACCACACTAGTCTCAGGCGAGCAGTACTTC CASSTTLVSGEQYF
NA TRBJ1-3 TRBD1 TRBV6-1 TGTGCCAGCAGTAGACAGGGCTCTGGAAACACCATATATTTT CASSRQGSGNTIYF
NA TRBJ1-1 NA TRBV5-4 TGTGCCAGCAGCTTCTCAGGGTTGGGCACTGAAGCTTTCTTT CASSFSGLGTEAFF
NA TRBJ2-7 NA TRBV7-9 TGTTCCAGCAGCCACGACAGCTCCTACGAGCAGTACTTC CSSSHDSSYEQYF
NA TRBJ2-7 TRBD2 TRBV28 TGTGCCAGCAGGACCTTTCTAGCGGAGGCCTACGAGCAGTACTTC CASRTFLAEAYEQYF
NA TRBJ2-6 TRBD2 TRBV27 TGTGCCAGCAGTCTGGCGGGGGTCTCTGGGGCCAACGTCCTGACTTTC CASSLAGVSGANVLTF
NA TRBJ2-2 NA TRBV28 TGTGCCAGCAGTTTCCTCGCGACAGAGAACACCGGGGAGCTGTTTTTT CASSFLATENTGELFF
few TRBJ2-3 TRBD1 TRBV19 TGTGCCAGTAGTATCCGACAGGGGGCGATCCTCCCATCGGATTTT CASSIRQGAILPSDF
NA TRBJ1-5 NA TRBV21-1 TGTGCCAGCAGCGGGGGCGCGGGGGGCAATCAGCCCCAGCATTTT CASSGGAGGNQPQHF
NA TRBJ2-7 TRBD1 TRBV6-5 TGTGCCAGCAGCCCCCGGGACAGTGCTTCCTACGAGCAGTACTTC CASSPRDSASYEQYF
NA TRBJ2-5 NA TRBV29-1 TGCAGCGTTCAATATAGGGCAGGGGGGGAGACCCAGTACTTC CSVQYRAGGETQYF
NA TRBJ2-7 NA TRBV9 TGTGCCAGCAGCCCAGCGGGTGCCTCACTCTACGAGCAGTACTTC CASSPAGASLYEQYF
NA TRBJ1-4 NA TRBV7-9 TGTGCCAGCAGCTTAGTTGGAGGGCGTGAAAAACTGTTTTTT CASSLVGGREKLFF
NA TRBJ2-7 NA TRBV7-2 TGTGCCAGCAGCCCACTGGCGGGCTCCTACGAGCAGTACTTC CASSPLAGSYEQYF
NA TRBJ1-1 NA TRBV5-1 TGCGCCAGCAGCCGGTCGGGTGGGAACACTGAAGCTTTCTTT CASSRSGGNTEAFF
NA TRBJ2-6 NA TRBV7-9 TGTGCCAGCAGCCCACAGGGTTCTGGGGCCAACGTCCTGACTTTC CASSPQGSGANVLTF
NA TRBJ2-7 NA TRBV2 TGTGCCACCTTGACAGGACCGACCTACGAGCAGTACTTC CATLTGPTYEQYF
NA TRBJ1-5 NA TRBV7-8 TGTGCCAGCGCGACAGGATATAGCAATCAGCCCCAGCATTTT CASATGYSNQPQHF
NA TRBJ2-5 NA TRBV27 TGTGCCAGCAGTTTATCGGGACCCGCCGGGAGACGAGGAGAGACCCAGTACTTC CASSLSGPAGRRGETQYF
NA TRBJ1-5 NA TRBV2 TGTGCCAGCAGTGATACGGTTGATCAGCCCCAGCATTTT CASSDTVDQPQHF
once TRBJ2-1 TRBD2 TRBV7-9 TGTGCCAGCAGCTCCGGGACTAGCGGCTACAATGAGCAGTTCTTC CASSSGTSGYNEQFF
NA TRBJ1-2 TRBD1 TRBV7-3 TGTGCCAGCAGCCCGGGACAGGAGTATGGCTACACCTTC CASSPGQEYGYTF
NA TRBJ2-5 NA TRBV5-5 TGTGCCAGCAGCTTGAGTCAGGGGTCGGAGACCCAGTACTTC CASSLSQGSETQYF
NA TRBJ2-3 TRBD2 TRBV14 TGTGCCAGCAGCCAGACGTTCGGGACTAGCGGGAGTTCAGATACGCAGTATTTT CASSQTFGTSGSSDTQYF
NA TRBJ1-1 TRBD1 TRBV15 TGTGCCACCAGCAGGAACACAGGGGCCCATGAAGCTTTCTTT CATSRNTGAHEAFF
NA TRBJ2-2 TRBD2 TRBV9 TGTGCCAGCAGCGCCGACCCTAGCGGGAGTACCACCGGGGAGCTGTTTTTT CASSADPSGSTTGELFF
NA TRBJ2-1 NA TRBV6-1 TGTGCCAGCATTAGGAATACCCACAGTGAGCAGTTCTTC CASIRNTHSEQFF
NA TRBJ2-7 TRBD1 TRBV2 TGTGCCAGCAGTGAAGATGAGGGGGCTTCCTACGAGCAGTACTTC CASSEDEGASYEQYF
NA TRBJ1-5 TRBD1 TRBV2 TGTGCCAGCAGAACCCACAGGGGGGCAAGCAATCAGCCCCAGCATTTT CASRTHRGASNQPQHF
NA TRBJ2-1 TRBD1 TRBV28 TGTGCCAGCAGAACGGGGACAGGGGCCTACAATGAGCAGTTCTTC CASRTGTGAYNEQFF
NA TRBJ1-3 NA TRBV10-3 TGTGCCATCAGTGTCGGGGTGTCTGGAAACACCATATATTTT CAISVGVSGNTIYF
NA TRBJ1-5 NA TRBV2 TGTGCCAGCAGTGAGCTCCGGGGTGATCCTAGCAATCAGCCCCAGCATTTT CASSELRGDPSNQPQHF
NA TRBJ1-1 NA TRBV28 TGTGCCAGCAACCCCGGCGAGTTTTTGACTTCCGGGGACACTGAAGCTTTCTTT CASNPGEFLTSGDTEAFF
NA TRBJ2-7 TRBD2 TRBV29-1 TGCAGCGTTGACGGGTGGACTAGCGGGAGGGAGGAGCAGTACTTC CSVDGWTSGREEQYF
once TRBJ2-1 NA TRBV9 TGTGCCAGCAGCGTCGGCTCCTACAATGAGCAGTTCTTC CASSVGSYNEQFF
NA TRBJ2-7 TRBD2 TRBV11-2 TGTGCCAGCAGCTTAGACCCTAGCGGGACTGGCTCCTCCGAGCAGTACTTC CASSLDPSGTGSSEQYF
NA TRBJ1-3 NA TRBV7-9 TGTGCCAGCAGCTTAGTGTCTTCTGGAAACACCATATATTTT CASSLVSSGNTIYF
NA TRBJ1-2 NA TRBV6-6 TGTGCCAGCAGTTACTTGGGGGGGCTCGATGGCTACACCTTC CASSYLGGLDGYTF
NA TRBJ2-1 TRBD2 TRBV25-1 TGTGCCAGCAGTACAATCGCGCCAGTAGCGGGAGTTGAGAATGAGCAGTTCTTC CASSTIAPVAGVENEQFF
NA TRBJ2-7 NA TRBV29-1 TGCAGCGTTCCCTACCCCGTAGAATTCGACTACGGCGAGCAGTACTTC CSVPYPVEFDYGEQYF
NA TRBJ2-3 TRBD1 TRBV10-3 TGTGCCATCAGTAGAGGACAGGGGGGGACTAGCACAGATACGCAGTATTTT CAISRGQGGTSTDTQYF
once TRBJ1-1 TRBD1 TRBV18 TGTGCCAGCTCATTAGACAGGGGGATCGCTGAAGCTTTCTTT CASSLDRGIAEAFF
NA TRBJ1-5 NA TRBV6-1 TGTGCCAGCACCGGGGACTCTACCTATCAGCCCCAGCATTTT CASTGDSTYQPQHF